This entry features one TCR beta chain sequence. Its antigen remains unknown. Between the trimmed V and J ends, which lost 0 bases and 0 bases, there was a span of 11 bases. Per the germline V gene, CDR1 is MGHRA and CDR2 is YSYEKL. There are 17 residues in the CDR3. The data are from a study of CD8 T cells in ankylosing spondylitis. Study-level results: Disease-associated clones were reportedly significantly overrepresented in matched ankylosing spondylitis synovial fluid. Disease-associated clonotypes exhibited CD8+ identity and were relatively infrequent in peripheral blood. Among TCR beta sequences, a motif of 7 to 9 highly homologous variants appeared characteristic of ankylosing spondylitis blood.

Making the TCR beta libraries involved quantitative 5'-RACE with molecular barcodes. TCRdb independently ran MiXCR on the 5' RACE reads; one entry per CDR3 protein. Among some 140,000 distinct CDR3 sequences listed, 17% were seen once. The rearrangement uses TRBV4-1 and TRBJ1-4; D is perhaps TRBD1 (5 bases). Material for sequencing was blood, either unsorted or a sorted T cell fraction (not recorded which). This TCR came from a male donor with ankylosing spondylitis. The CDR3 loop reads CASSQDRTYATNEKLFF. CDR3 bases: TGCGCCAGCAGCCAAGACCGGACATATGCAACTAATGAAAAACTGTTTTTT.